These 9 T cell receptor beta chains were all obtained from the same sample, sequenced in a study of blood T cell repertoires in COVID-19. The assay was immunoSEQ multiplex PCR, and TCRdb's table has in-frame clones only and misses some. The sample records 300,000 to 400,000 clones, about 87% being singletons. The specimen was peripheral blood. The source of these receptors is a man aged 30 to 39 with COVID-19, enrolled during active disease.

About this clone: A junction boundary mismatches the germline segment, possibly from a read error. V and J are TRBV27 and TRBJ2-6, with a weak D call TRBD1 (5 bases). CDR1 and CDR2 from the germline V gene are MNHEY and SMNVEV (reference sequence). The CDR3 totals 16 residues. CDR3 DNA sequence: TGTGCCAGCAGTCTATCGACAGTTCCTCCCCAGAACGTCCTGACTTTC. Translated: CASSLSTVPPQNVLTF.

The chain has TRBV9 and TRBJ2-3; D remains ambiguous. V was clipped by 2 bases and J by 1 base, with 14 bases between them. The CDR3 totals 16 residues. CDR1 SGDLS and CDR2 YYNGEE come from the germline V gene. The CDR3 is CASSVSQSLGTDTQYF. The CDR3 region has the DNA TGTGCCAGCAGCGTTTCACAGTCCCTGGGCACAGATACGCAGTATTTT.

V is TRBV6-5 and J is TRBJ1-2; TRBD1 matches at 7 bases. Germline V gives CDR1 MNHEY, CDR2 SVGAGI. V was clipped by 4 bases and J by 4 bases; unmatched bases: 9. The CDR3 contains 15 residues. The CDR3 region is CASSFHRDRFYGYTF. CDR3 coding DNA: TGTGCCAGCAGTTTCCACCGGGACAGATTCTATGGCTACACCTTC.

This chain joins TRBV7-9 and TRBJ2-2; the match to TRBD2 covers 11 bases. This CDR3 has 16 amino acids. Germline lookup yields CDR1 SEHNR and CDR2 FQNEAQ (reference sequence). With 3 bases clipped from V and 3 bases from J, the junction kept 3 bases outside the gene matches. The CDR3 reads CASSFTSGRDTGELFF. The CDR3 DNA reads TGTGCCAGCAGCTTCACTAGCGGGAGAGACACCGGGGAGCTGTTTTTT.

The CDR3 spells CASSLNNRAPYEQYF. The CDR3 bases are TGTGCCAGCAGCTTAAACAACAGGGCCCCCTACGAGCAGTACTTC. The rearrangement joins TRBV7-2 to TRBJ2-7; D possibly corresponds to TRBD1 (6 bases). Looked up from germline, CDR1 is SGHTA and CDR2 is FQGNSA. V lost 2 bases, J lost 2 bases, and 13 bases lay in between. The CDR3 is made up of 15 amino acids.

The J gene is TRBJ2-7, the V gene TRBV12-3 or TRBV12-4, with D possibly being TRBD2 (5 bases). V was clipped by 3 bases and J by 3 bases, with 6 bases between them. This CDR3 has 12 amino acids. The DNA of the CDR3 is TGTGCCAGCAGTTTTGGGAGCTACGAGCAGTACTTC. Residues: CASSFGSYEQYF.

This clone was counted a single time. The gene calls are TRBV6-2 or TRBV6-3 and TRBJ2-1; 9 bases align to TRBD1. The germline gives CDR1 MNHEY, CDR2 SVGEGT. The CDR3 sequence is 14 residues long. V was pared by 6 bases and J by 11 bases, with 11 bases of the junction left unmatched. The DNA for the CDR3 is TGTGCCAGCAGCCCCGAGGGACAGGGCATCAAGCAGTTCTTC. Residues: CASSPEGQGIKQFF.

A single count supports this clone. The CDR3 reads CASSLTGTGTETQYF. CDR3 nucleotide sequence: TGTGCCAGCAGCTTAACGGGGACAGGTACCGAGACCCAGTACTTC. The rearrangement joins TRBV7-3 to TRBJ2-5; TRBD1 matches 8 bases. Unmatched junction bases numbered 5, after V lost 0 bases and J lost 5 bases. The CDR3 is 15 amino acids. Looked up from germline, CDR1 is SGHTA and CDR2 is FQGTGA.

This chain connects TRBV29-1 to TRBJ1-2; no definite D call. The V gene lost 4 bases and the J gene lost 4 bases, with 16 bases spanning the gap. This CDR3 contains 14 residues. The germline gives CDR1 SQVTM, CDR2 ANQGSEA. Here the CDR3 DNA reads TGCAGCGTTGCCGCCCCCCGGGGTAGCTATGGCTACACCTTC. This gives the protein CSVAAPRGSYGYTF.